This T cell receptor beta chain was observed in a study of CD8+ T cells in alopecia areata. With 5 bases removed from V and 9 bases from J, the gap between germline ends came to 14 bases. This CDR3 comprises 14 residues. CDR1 and CDR2 (germline): SGHTA, FQGNSA. Treatment meaning: oral pan-JAK inhibitor, 5-10 mg twice daily. Sorting of PBMCs yielded the CD4+ and CD8+ T cells. The sample holds one count of this clone. Its antigen is unidentified. cDNA serving as the sequencing template came from extracted, reverse transcribed RNA. Measured with immunoSEQ multiplex PCR; TCRdb has only the in-frame clones, and not every one. The sample lists roughly 250,000 clones, 60% occurring once. The study, taken as a whole, reports: A great number of expanded lesional clones endured in scalp and blood during tofacitinib. For patients receiving tofacitinib, scalp clonality and expanded CD8+ clones among the top 100 significantly decreased.

Sample: CD4+ T cells sorted from blood, taken around week 52, from a patient treated with tofacitinib. J is TRBJ1-6 and V is TRBV7-2, with D possibly matching TRBD1 (5 bases). The source of this sequence is a human donor with alopecia areata. The CDR3 nucleotides are TGTGCCAGCAGCATTGGGGACTTTGGTTCACCCCTCCACTTT. It is translated as CASSIGDFGSPLHF.